Given below is one T cell receptor beta chain in context. The V gene end was trimmed by 3 bases and the J gene end by 12 bases; junction bases not matched to a gene: 10. Germline loops: CDR1 KGHDR, CDR2 SFDVKD. The CDR3 is made up of 14 amino acids. The data derive from a study of blood T cell repertoires in COVID-19. The overall study: Acute and convalescent COVID-19 specimens originated in the United States, Italy and Spain. T cells, B-cell-depleted T cells, or PBMCs provided the cDNA or gDNA that served as material.

It was during active infection that Seattle patients were enrolled and then longitudinally followed. The method was immunoSEQ multiplex PCR; TCRdb's version includes in-frame clones alone and lacks a portion of them. Here the sample spans more than 200,000 clones, more than 75% being singletons. The source is a woman aged 60-75 years with COVID-19, enrolled during active disease. Sequencing was carried out using peripheral blood. V and J are TRBV24-1 and TRBJ2-1; 7 bases match TRBD1. CDR3 protein: CATSDPGTAWGQFF. CDR3 DNA: TGTGCCACCAGTGATCCCGGGACAGCTTGGGGGCAGTTCTTC.